Here is one TCR beta chain with its context. V lost 2 bases, J lost 1 base, and 7 bases stayed unmatched. CDR1 is MNHNS and CDR2 is SASEGT in the germline V gene. The CDR3 is 16 amino acids. Some clones are missing from TCRdb's copy, which holds only in-frame ones; the method was immunoSEQ multiplex PCR. The table has just under 65,000 clones, 90% seen once. The entry originates in a study of T cell changes during pregnancy in multiple sclerosis. The chain is built from TRBV6-1 and TRBJ2-7; TRBD1 matches at 8 bases. The specimen was peripheral blood, collected in the second trimester of pregnancy. The sequence was obtained from a female donor in good health, enrolled as a control in a pregnancy study. The CDR3 is CASSEQTGVGSYEQYF. Written as DNA, the CDR3 is TGTGCCAGCAGTGAACAGACAGGGGTGGGGTCCTACGAGCAGTACTTC.